The clone carrying this T cell receptor beta chain has only one observation. The sample is drawn from a study of T cell responses to AZD1222 COVID-19 vaccine. The CDR3 is 16 amino acids. Germline CDR1 is MNHEY and CDR2 is SVGAGI. Trimming stripped 0 bases from V and 4 bases from J, with 13 bases between. Method: immunoSEQ multiplex PCR; TCRdb's copy keeps in-frame clones and lacks some. The sample shows 210,000 or so clones, approximately 94% of them seen only once. The sample was peripheral blood, taken on day 0 of MenACWY control vaccination. The chain carries TRBV6-5 and TRBJ1-5; D is possibly TRBD1 (6 bases). This TCR was sampled from an adult in good health. Here the CDR3 reads CASSYSNPGVNQPQHF. As DNA, the CDR3 is TGTGCCAGCAGTTACTCGAACCCAGGGGTTAATCAGCCCCAGCATTTT.